This is a list of T cell receptor beta chains from one sample in a study of shared clonotypes between healthy human individuals. Using immunoSEQ multiplex PCR, the repertoire was profiled, and TCRdb retains in-frame clones only, with some absent. The data hold about 2.1 million clones, with about 92% observed a single time. The sequenced material came from naive CD8+ T cells from PBMCs. Receptor source: a man younger than 35 in good health. Some clones in this sample may be carry-over from other donors' samples. CDR3s include the opening cysteine and the closing phenylalanine or tryptophan. Fields, in order: CDR3 protein, CDR3 DNA, V gene, clone size, J gene, D gene. D genes are given only for firm matches. Where a row states a size, it is once, few, many or the class of an expanded clone; other rows omit it.

cdr3_aa: CASGVGARPNYGYTF
cdr3_nt: TGTGCCAGCGGCGTCGGTGCCCGTCCTAACTATGGCTACACCTTC
v_call: TRBV7-3
clone_size: few
j_call: TRBJ1-2
d_call: .

cdr3_aa: CASSLPYEGMGEQYF
cdr3_nt: TGCGCCAGCAGCTTGCCCTATGAGGGGATGGGGGAGCAGTACTTC
v_call: TRBV5-1
clone_size: .
j_call: TRBJ2-7
d_call: .

cdr3_aa: CASTQREVGTDTQYF
cdr3_nt: TGTGCCAGCACCCAGCGGGAGGTAGGCACAGATACGCAGTATTTT
v_call: TRBV27
clone_size: .
j_call: TRBJ2-3
d_call: TRBD2

cdr3_aa: CASSYLDSGETQYF
cdr3_nt: TGTGCCAGCAGTTACCTTGACAGTGGAGAGACCCAGTACTTC
v_call: TRBV6-5
clone_size: .
j_call: TRBJ2-5
d_call: .

cdr3_aa: CASSNRAGASEAFF
cdr3_nt: TGTGCCAGCAGCAACCGGGCGGGGGCGTCTGAAGCTTTCTTT
v_call: TRBV5-6
clone_size: .
j_call: TRBJ1-1
d_call: .

cdr3_aa: CASRGPFLAYEQYF
cdr3_nt: TGTGCCAGCCGTGGCCCCTTCTTGGCCTACGAGCAGTACTTC
v_call: TRBV2
clone_size: once
j_call: TRBJ2-7
d_call: .

cdr3_aa: CSARQGMGNEQFF
cdr3_nt: TGCAGCGCCAGACAGGGGATGGGGAATGAGCAGTTCTTC
v_call: TRBV29-1
clone_size: .
j_call: TRBJ2-1
d_call: TRBD1

cdr3_aa: CASSYSQANTNEQFF
cdr3_nt: TGTGCCAGCAGTTACAGTCAGGCTAACACCAATGAGCAGTTCTTC
v_call: TRBV6-5
clone_size: .
j_call: TRBJ2-1
d_call: .

cdr3_aa: CASSSDSWERKGEQFF
cdr3_nt: TGTGCCAGCAGTTCCGATTCGTGGGAGCGGAAAGGTGAGCAGTTCTTC
v_call: TRBV28
clone_size: .
j_call: TRBJ2-1
d_call: .

cdr3_aa: CASSVEVQGFGELFF
cdr3_nt: TGTGCCAGCAGCGTCGAAGTACAGGGGTTCGGGGAGCTGTTTTTT
v_call: TRBV7-8
clone_size: .
j_call: TRBJ2-2
d_call: TRBD1

cdr3_aa: CASSLRPQGYNEQFF
cdr3_nt: TGTGCCAGCAGTTTGAGGCCACAGGGTTACAATGAGCAGTTCTTC
v_call: TRBV27
clone_size: .
j_call: TRBJ2-1
d_call: .

cdr3_aa: CASSLGGRHYEQYF
cdr3_nt: TGTGCCAGCAGTTTGGGCGGGAGGCACTACGAGCAGTACTTC
v_call: TRBV27
clone_size: .
j_call: TRBJ2-7
d_call: TRBD2

cdr3_aa: CASGGGGSHNNEQFF
cdr3_nt: TGTGCCAGCGGGGGCGGTGGGAGCCATAACAATGAGCAGTTCTTC
v_call: TRBV9
clone_size: .
j_call: TRBJ2-1
d_call: .

cdr3_aa: CASSYLGEVGSPLHF
cdr3_nt: TGTGCCAGCAGCTACCTCGGGGAAGTGGGCTCACCCCTCCACTTT
v_call: TRBV9
clone_size: once
j_call: TRBJ1-6
d_call: .

cdr3_aa: CASSQGQLAELETQYF
cdr3_nt: TGTGCCAGCAGCCAAGGTCAACTAGCGGAATTAGAGACCCAGTACTTC
v_call: TRBV4-2
clone_size: .
j_call: TRBJ2-5
d_call: TRBD2

cdr3_aa: CASSYDGARSLGVAFF
cdr3_nt: TGTGCCAGCAGTTACGACGGAGCCCGGTCCCTAGGCGTAGCTTTCTTT
v_call: TRBV5-4
clone_size: once
j_call: TRBJ1-1
d_call: .

cdr3_aa: CASSIVFQGAGYEQYF
cdr3_nt: TGTGCCAGTAGTATAGTATTCCAGGGGGCAGGCTACGAGCAGTACTTC
v_call: TRBV19
clone_size: .
j_call: TRBJ2-7
d_call: TRBD1

cdr3_aa: CASSIRDRGPTVWQYF
cdr3_nt: TGTGCCAGCAGTATAAGGGACAGGGGACCCACCGTTTGGCAGTATTTT
v_call: TRBV28
clone_size: .
j_call: TRBJ2-3
d_call: TRBD1

cdr3_aa: CASSLTGEIRGEQYF
cdr3_nt: TGCGCCAGCAGCCTGACAGGGGAAATAAGGGGGGAGCAGTACTTC
v_call: TRBV5-1
clone_size: .
j_call: TRBJ2-7
d_call: TRBD1

cdr3_aa: CASSQGTGVGRNQPQHF
cdr3_nt: TGCGCCAGCAGCCAAGGGACAGGGGTGGGTCGCAATCAGCCCCAGCATTTT
v_call: TRBV4-1
clone_size: .
j_call: TRBJ1-5
d_call: TRBD1

cdr3_aa: CASSSSYRQGMVGELFF
cdr3_nt: TGTGCCAGCAGCTCCTCTTACCGACAGGGTATGGTCGGGGAGCTGTTTTTT
v_call: TRBV7-9
clone_size: once
j_call: TRBJ2-2
d_call: TRBD1

cdr3_aa: CASSSDSVNQPQHF
cdr3_nt: TGTGCCAGCAGTTCGGACAGCGTTAATCAGCCCCAGCATTTT
v_call: TRBV27
clone_size: .
j_call: TRBJ1-5
d_call: .

cdr3_aa: CASSFTTEAFF
cdr3_nt: TGTGCCAGCAGCTTTACCACTGAAGCTTTCTTT
v_call: TRBV28
clone_size: .
j_call: TRBJ1-1
d_call: .

cdr3_aa: CASSLDRGRETQYF
cdr3_nt: TGTGCCAGCAGTTTAGATCGGGGGAGAGAGACCCAGTACTTC
v_call: TRBV28
clone_size: .
j_call: TRBJ2-5
d_call: .

cdr3_aa: CASSELAGIGELFF
cdr3_nt: TGTGCCAGCAGTGAACTAGCGGGAATCGGGGAGCTGTTTTTT
v_call: TRBV27
clone_size: .
j_call: TRBJ2-2
d_call: TRBD2

cdr3_aa: CASGAPQETQYF
cdr3_nt: TGTGCCTCGGGGGCACCGCAAGAGACCCAGTACTTC
v_call: TRBV7-6
clone_size: .
j_call: TRBJ2-5
d_call: .

cdr3_aa: CAGRGDSNQPQHF
cdr3_nt: TGTGCCGGGAGGGGAGATTCCAATCAGCCCCAGCATTTT
v_call: TRBV2
clone_size: .
j_call: TRBJ1-5
d_call: .

cdr3_aa: CASSPPLVNEQFF
cdr3_nt: TGTGCCAGCAGCCCCCCCCTGGTCAATGAGCAGTTCTTC
v_call: TRBV7-3
clone_size: .
j_call: TRBJ2-1
d_call: .

cdr3_aa: CASSFPGHNTGELFF
cdr3_nt: TGTGCCAGCAGTTTCCCGGGACACAACACCGGGGAGCTGTTTTTT
v_call: TRBV27
clone_size: .
j_call: TRBJ2-2
d_call: .

cdr3_aa: CASSESWRVSTDTQYF
cdr3_nt: TGCGCCAGCAGTGAGAGTTGGAGGGTTAGCACAGATACGCAGTATTTT
v_call: TRBV10-2
clone_size: once
j_call: TRBJ2-3
d_call: .

cdr3_aa: CASSGAGLYQETQYF
cdr3_nt: TGTGCCAGCAGCGGGGCCGGGTTGTACCAAGAGACCCAGTACTTC
v_call: TRBV7-9
clone_size: .
j_call: TRBJ2-5
d_call: .

cdr3_aa: CASSQAEWETQYF
cdr3_nt: TGCGCCAGCAGCCAAGCCGAATGGGAGACCCAGTACTTC
v_call: TRBV4-3
clone_size: .
j_call: TRBJ2-5
d_call: .

cdr3_aa: CASSLRNRGNEKLFF
cdr3_nt: TGTGCCAGCAGTTTAAGAAACAGAGGGAATGAAAAACTGTTTTTT
v_call: TRBV27
clone_size: .
j_call: TRBJ1-4
d_call: .

cdr3_aa: CASSPQGPNSYEQYF
cdr3_nt: TGTGCCAGCAGTCCTCAGGGTCCAAACTCCTACGAGCAGTACTTC
v_call: TRBV27
clone_size: .
j_call: TRBJ2-7
d_call: .

cdr3_aa: CASSFSTGYEQFF
cdr3_nt: TGTGCCAGCAGTTTCTCGACAGGGTATGAGCAGTTCTTC
v_call: TRBV27
clone_size: once
j_call: TRBJ2-1
d_call: TRBD1

cdr3_aa: CASSHPQGPQETQYF
cdr3_nt: TGTGCCAGCAGCCACCCCCAGGGGCCCCAAGAGACCCAGTACTTC
v_call: TRBV7-8
clone_size: .
j_call: TRBJ2-5
d_call: .

cdr3_aa: CASSQDSFSGRGPPPYEQYF
cdr3_nt: TGCGCCAGCAGCCAAGATAGTTTCAGCGGGAGGGGACCTCCACCCTACGAGCAGTACTTC
v_call: TRBV4-1
clone_size: .
j_call: TRBJ2-7
d_call: TRBD2

cdr3_aa: CASSFLRGRRTEAFF
cdr3_nt: TGTGCCAGCAGTTTCCTCCGGGGGCGTCGGACTGAAGCTTTCTTT
v_call: TRBV28
clone_size: .
j_call: TRBJ1-1
d_call: .

cdr3_aa: CASSGTETDNEQFF
cdr3_nt: TGTGCCAGTAGTGGGACAGAAACGGACAATGAGCAGTTCTTC
v_call: TRBV19
clone_size: .
j_call: TRBJ2-1
d_call: TRBD1

cdr3_aa: CASSLGPGAPDTQYF
cdr3_nt: TGTGCCAGCAGCTTGGGACCGGGAGCGCCAGATACGCAGTATTTT
v_call: TRBV5-4
clone_size: once
j_call: TRBJ2-3
d_call: .

cdr3_aa: CASSLDSSGANVLTF
cdr3_nt: TGTGCCAGCAGCTTAGACTCATCTGGGGCCAACGTCCTGACTTTC
v_call: TRBV11-2
clone_size: .
j_call: TRBJ2-6
d_call: .

cdr3_aa: CASSQEQGLTGELFF
cdr3_nt: TGTGCCAGCAGTCAGGAACAGGGTTTGACCGGGGAGCTGTTTTTT
v_call: TRBV27
clone_size: .
j_call: TRBJ2-2
d_call: .

cdr3_aa: CASSQIAREADTQYF
cdr3_nt: TGTGCCAGCAGCCAGATAGCCCGGGAGGCAGATACGCAGTATTTT
v_call: TRBV9
clone_size: .
j_call: TRBJ2-3
d_call: TRBD2

cdr3_aa: CASSVAPGANTGELFF
cdr3_nt: TGTGCCAGCAGCGTAGCTCCGGGGGCGAACACCGGGGAGCTGTTTTTT
v_call: TRBV9
clone_size: .
j_call: TRBJ2-2
d_call: .

cdr3_aa: CASSDGTGLAGNEQFF
cdr3_nt: TGTGCCAGCAGTGATGGTACGGGACTAGCGGGCAATGAGCAGTTCTTC
v_call: TRBV6-1
clone_size: .
j_call: TRBJ2-1
d_call: TRBD2

cdr3_aa: CASSDSERENEGTQYF
cdr3_nt: TGTGCCAGCAGTGATTCTGAGCGGGAGAACGAAGGGACCCAGTACTTC
v_call: TRBV25-1
clone_size: .
j_call: TRBJ2-5
d_call: TRBD2

cdr3_aa: CSVERDRGLTEAFF
cdr3_nt: TGCAGCGTTGAGCGGGACAGGGGGCTGACTGAAGCTTTCTTT
v_call: TRBV29-1
clone_size: .
j_call: TRBJ1-1
d_call: TRBD1

cdr3_aa: CASSYSETGKNIQYF
cdr3_nt: TGTGCCAGCAGTTACTCCGAGACAGGCAAAAACATTCAGTACTTC
v_call: TRBV6-5
clone_size: .
j_call: TRBJ2-4
d_call: .

cdr3_aa: CASSPRDRAGGELFF
cdr3_nt: TGTGCCAGCAGCCCAAGGGACAGGGCGGGCGGGGAGCTGTTTTTT
v_call: TRBV7-9
clone_size: .
j_call: TRBJ2-2
d_call: TRBD1

cdr3_aa: CASSPSNGGISGNTIYF
cdr3_nt: TGTGCCAGCAGCCCCTCTAATGGGGGAATCTCTGGAAACACCATATATTTT
v_call: TRBV7-9
clone_size: .
j_call: TRBJ1-3
d_call: .

cdr3_aa: CASSLSRGNYNEQFF
cdr3_nt: TGTGCCAGCAGTTTATCCAGGGGGAACTACAATGAGCAGTTCTTC
v_call: TRBV27
clone_size: .
j_call: TRBJ2-1
d_call: TRBD1

cdr3_aa: CASSQGTGSNYGYTF
cdr3_nt: TGCGCCAGCAGCCAAGGAACAGGTTCTAACTATGGCTACACCTTC
v_call: TRBV4-1
clone_size: .
j_call: TRBJ1-2
d_call: .

cdr3_aa: CASSIVRGQLNQPQHF
cdr3_nt: TGTGCCAGTAGTATAGTAAGGGGACAGCTCAATCAGCCCCAGCATTTT
v_call: TRBV19
clone_size: .
j_call: TRBJ1-5
d_call: TRBD1

cdr3_aa: CASSQDAPGAYEQYF
cdr3_nt: TGTGCCAGCAGCCAAGATGCGCCCGGGGCCTACGAGCAGTACTTC
v_call: TRBV4-2
clone_size: .
j_call: TRBJ2-7
d_call: .